This TCR beta chain stems from a study of cytomegalovirus exposure and HLA in healthy donors. Turning to the study itself: Out of 398 genotyped donors, about 76% belonged to the Caucasian-associated ancestry cluster. Findings of the study overall: Most TCR sequences were uncommon, yet certain public TCRs appeared in many donors. Apart from CMV serostatus, no immune exposure information was available. What TCR beta sequences reportedly achieved was accurate prediction of HLA-A and HLA-B alleles in most subjects.

This CDR3 region has 17 residues. V trimming: 3 bases; J trimming: 5 bases; junction bases outside the gene matches: 9. The germline V gene encodes CDR1 SGDLS and CDR2 YYNGEE. The study ran its PCR with 60 Vbeta and 13 Jbeta primers. TCRdb's copy holds only in-frame clones and misses some; the assay was immunoSEQ multiplex PCR. The table lists some 120,000 clones. With regard to this clone: The antigen remains unidentified.

This sequence joins TRBV9 and TRBJ2-2, with TRBD2 matching over 11 bases. The sequence derives from an older woman in good health and CMV-seronegative. The specimen was PBMCs. The CDR3 spells CASSAVWGLADTGELFF. CDR3 DNA: TGTGCCAGCAGCGCCGTCTGGGGACTAGCGGATACCGGGGAGCTGTTTTTT.